These 21 T cell receptor beta chains originate from one sample sequenced in a study of CD8+ T cells in alopecia areata (dated by TCRdb to between 2017 and 2018). To prepare the library, the immunoSEQ multiplex PCR assay was applied. To provide template for TCR sequencing, every sample had RNA extracted and reverse transcribed into cDNA. Sourced from immuneACCESS, this table was stored by TCRdb with only in-frame sequences that have V and J called. A share of the clones is absent; for the studies checked, an unresolved V gene accounts for under half, and the remainder has no known explanation. This sample holds over 200,000 clones; about 60% were observed only once. Of the sample, under 0.5% is held by the ten largest clones. Sample time point, as interpreted from the label and publication: baseline before oral tofacitinib. The starting material was CD4+ T cells sorted from blood, obtained at week 0. Receptors originate from a human donor with alopecia areata.

A single count supports this clone. This chain joins TRBV6-1 and TRBJ1-2, with TRBD1 identical over 9 bases. Germline trimming cut 5 bases from V and 0 bases from J; bases unmatched to any gene: 4. The length of the CDR3 is 15 residues. Germline V lookup: CDR1 MNHNS, CDR2 SASEGT. CDR3 sequence reads: CASSIQGAANYGYTF. DNA for the CDR3: TGTGCCAGCAGTATACAGGGGGCGGCTAACTATGGCTACACCTTC.

This chain uses TRBV29-1 with TRBJ1-2; 8 bases are a match to TRBD1. The CDR3 covers 12 residues. CDR1 is SQVTM and CDR2 is ANQGSEA in the germline V gene. Germline trimming cut 7 bases from V and 7 bases from J; bases unmatched to any gene: 8. The CDR3 spells CSAQQGQAGYTF. DNA for the CDR3: TGCAGCGCACAACAGGGACAGGCTGGCTACACCTTC.

The V and J genes are TRBV29-1 and TRBJ1-3; TRBD1 aligns across 7 bases. The CDR3 sequence is 16 residues long. The V gene's germline CDR1 is SQVTM and CDR2 ANQGSEA. Trimming took 6 bases from V and 0 from J; bases not matched to a gene: 11. CDR3 coding DNA: TGCAGCGTGGGACAGCAATATAGCCTCTCTGGAAACACCATATATTTT. Translated: CSVGQQYSLSGNTIYF.

The genes are TRBV7-9 and TRBJ2-3; 7 positions agree with TRBD1. There are 15 residues in the CDR3. J gave up 1 base and V 3 bases, and 4 bases lay outside the gene matches. From germline, CDR1 is SEHNR and CDR2 FQNEAQ (reference sequence). The CDR3 loop reads CASSLQGTGTDTQYF. The CDR3 nucleotides are TGTGCCAGCAGCTTGCAGGGGACAGGCACAGATACGCAGTATTTT.

The chain combines TRBV7-2 with TRBJ2-3; TRBD1 aligns across 8 bases. The CDR3 is 15 amino acids. The germline CDR1 and CDR2 sequences are SGHTA and FQGNSA. With 5 bases clipped from V and 1 base from J, the junction kept 5 bases outside the gene matches. The CDR3 nucleotides are TGTGCCAGCAGCGGGCCGGGACAGGGCACAGATACGCAGTATTTT. This codes for CASSGPGQGTDTQYF.

The chain employs TRBV27 and TRBJ1-5; D unclear. Trimming cost V 2 bases and J 6 bases, with 8 bases left between them. Germline CDR1 reads MNHEY; CDR2 reads SMNVEV (reference sequence). This CDR3 has 13 residues. This CDR3 reads CASSLGGPQPQHF. The CDR3 coding sequence is TGTGCCAGCAGTTTAGGAGGGCCTCAGCCCCAGCATTTT.

The CDR3 region is CASSVGLADTDTQYF. CDR3 DNA sequence: TGTGCCAGCAGCGTGGGACTAGCGGACACAGATACGCAGTATTTT. The rearrangement uses TRBV11-2 and TRBJ2-3; TRBD2 matches 11 bases. The CDR3 runs 15 residues. The V gene's germline CDR1 is SGHAT and CDR2 FQNNGV. V trimming: 5 bases; J trimming: 2 bases; junction bases outside the gene matches: 3.

The chain uses TRBV15 and TRBJ1-1; D not resolved. The CDR3 is 14 amino acids. Germline CDR1 is LNHNV and CDR2 is YYDKDF (reference sequence). The V end lost 0 bases, the J end lost 0 bases, and 5 bases lay between the germline ends. CDR3 nucleotide sequence: TGTGCCACCAGCAGAGATACGGTGAACACTGAAGCTTTCTTT. Its translation: CATSRDTVNTEAFF.

The V gene is TRBV7-2, the J gene TRBJ2-1, with a possible D match to TRBD1 (7 bases). The V end was cut by 0 bases, the J end by 7 bases, with 10 bases between. CDR1 SGHTA and CDR2 FQGNSA come from the germline V gene. The CDR3 runs to 14 residues. The CDR3 is CASSLASGGNEQFF. The CDR3 bases are TGTGCCAGCAGCTTAGCCTCAGGGGGGAATGAGCAGTTCTTC.

This clone was detected only once. V and J are TRBV7-9 and TRBJ2-7; tentatively, D is TRBD1 or TRBD2 (6 bases each). V dropped 1 base and J dropped 6 bases, with 13 bases sitting between them. The germline V gene encodes CDR1 SEHNR and CDR2 FQNEAQ (reference sequence). The CDR3 length is 14 residues. The CDR3 is CASSLGFEGGEQYF. CDR3 sequence (DNA): TGTGCCAGCAGCTTAGGGTTTGAGGGGGGCGAGCAGTACTTC.

A few counts support this clone. This rearrangement joins TRBV30 to TRBJ2-2; D is ambiguous. CDR1 is GTSNPN and CDR2 is SVGIG in the germline V gene (reference sequence). The CDR3 is 14 amino acids. Deletions cut 5 bases from V and 6 bases from J, with 16 bases between. CDR3 region: CAWLSVGKAGELFF. The CDR3, as DNA: TGTGCCTGGCTCTCGGTTGGGAAGGCCGGGGAGCTGTTTTTT.

This clone came up a few times. The chain recombines TRBV10-2 with TRBJ1-1; 7 bases fit TRBD1. J lost 2 bases, V lost 4 bases, and 4 bases had no gene match. Germline values: CDR1 WSHSY, CDR2 SAAADI. The CDR3 runs 14 residues. The CDR3, as DNA: TGCGCCAGCAGTGCCCAGGGGGGAAACACTGAAGCTTTCTTT. It is translated as CASSAQGGNTEAFF.

A single count supports this clone. V and J are TRBV30 and TRBJ1-2; TRBD1 agrees at 7 bases. Germline CDR1 and CDR2: GTSNPN and SVGIG (reference sequence). J was trimmed by 4 bases and V by 0 bases; bases with no gene match: 5. The length of the CDR3 is 14 residues. The CDR3 DNA reads as TGTGCCTGGAGTGTGGCAGGGGGTAGCTATGGCTACACCTTC. The encoded protein is CAWSVAGGSYGYTF.

The chain links TRBV7-3 to TRBJ1-1; D not certain. Germline CDR1 SGHTA, CDR2 FQGTGA. The CDR3 is made up of 12 amino acids. Trimming pared 0 bases from V and 7 bases from J, leaving 6 bases between. CDR3 region: CASSLTGDEAFF. The CDR3 bases are TGTGCCAGCAGCTTAACCGGGGATGAAGCTTTCTTT.

This chain uses TRBV7-9 with TRBJ2-6; D is unresolved. CDR3 length equals 15 residues. V was pared by 1 base and J by 5 bases, with 9 bases between. Germline V CDR1 and CDR2: SEHNR, FQNEAQ (reference sequence). The CDR3 coding sequence is TGTGCCAGCAGCTTAGGCAAGGGCAGGGCCAACGTCCTGACTTTC. It encodes CASSLGKGRANVLTF. The full variable domain, in which reference TRBV7-9 and TRBJ2-6 provide the parts outside the CDR3, is DTGVSQNPRHKITKRGQNVTFRCDPISEHNRLYWYRQTLGQGPEFLTYFQNEAQLEKSRLLSDRFSAERPKGSFSTLEIQRTEQGDSAMYLCASSLGKGRANVLTFGAGSRLTVL.

The rearrangement joins TRBV30 to TRBJ2-1; 10 positions match TRBD2. Germline CDR1 GTSNPN, CDR2 SVGIG (reference sequence). CDR3 size: 14 residues. The junction had 9 bases not matched to a gene; V was cut back by 0 bases and J by 13 bases. The CDR3 spells CAWSVGASGRSQFF. CDR3 bases: TGTGCCTGGAGTGTAGGGGCTAGCGGGAGATCCCAGTTCTTC. The whole variable domain, filled in from reference TRBV30 and TRBJ2-1, reads SQTIHQWPATLVQPVGSPLSLECTVEGTSNPNLYWYRQAAGRGLQLLFYSVGIGQISSEVPQNLSASRPQDRQFILSSKKLLLSDSGFYLCAWSVGASGRSQFFGPGTRLTVL.

The CDR3 sequence is CSARWREAFF. The CDR3, as DNA: TGCAGTGCTAGGTGGCGCGAAGCTTTCTTT. This chain connects TRBV20-1 to TRBJ1-1; D remains unclear. The germline V and J ends were trimmed by 3 bases and 8 bases, with 7 bases remaining between them. Germline CDR1 DFQATT, CDR2 SNEGSKA (reference sequence). The CDR3 spans 10 residues.

This clone was detected once. The chain couples TRBV6-5 to TRBJ2-1; D is tentatively TRBD1 or TRBD2 (5 bases each). The CDR3 is 15 residues long. Germline V CDR1 and CDR2: MNHEY, SVGAGI. CDR3 sequence (DNA): TGTGCTTCCCGGGGCGGATTAAGCTCCTACAATGAGCAGTTCTTC. It yields the protein CASRGGLSSYNEQFF.

The chain combines TRBV7-2 with TRBJ1-5; D gene uncertain. Trimming removed 5 bases at V and 4 bases at J, with 9 bases between. The CDR3 loop spans 13 amino acids. Germline V gene lookup returns CDR1 SGHTA and CDR2 FQGNSA. The CDR3 coding sequence is TGTGCCAGCAGCCCATCGGGTAATCAGCCCCAGCATTTT. Its protein is CASSPSGNQPQHF.

The V gene is TRBV6-5, the J gene TRBJ2-1; 9 bases are shared with TRBD2. The germline gives CDR1 MNHEY, CDR2 SVGAGI. V was clipped by 6 bases and J by 2 bases; unmatched bases: 5. There are 15 residues in the CDR3. CDR3 sequence (DNA): TGTGCCAGCAGATCCCGGACTAGCGCCTACAATGAGCAGTTCTTC. This encodes CASRSRTSAYNEQFF.

This chain uses TRBV18 with TRBJ2-7; TRBD2 aligns across 9 bases. CDR1 is KGHSH, CDR2 LQKENI, per germline. With 6 bases clipped from V and 2 bases from J, the junction kept 8 bases outside the gene matches. The CDR3 has 15 residues. CDR3 nucleotides: TGTGCCAGCTCCCTGGGACTAGCTTCGGCCTACGAGCAGTACTTC. Amino acid sequence: CASSLGLASAYEQYF.